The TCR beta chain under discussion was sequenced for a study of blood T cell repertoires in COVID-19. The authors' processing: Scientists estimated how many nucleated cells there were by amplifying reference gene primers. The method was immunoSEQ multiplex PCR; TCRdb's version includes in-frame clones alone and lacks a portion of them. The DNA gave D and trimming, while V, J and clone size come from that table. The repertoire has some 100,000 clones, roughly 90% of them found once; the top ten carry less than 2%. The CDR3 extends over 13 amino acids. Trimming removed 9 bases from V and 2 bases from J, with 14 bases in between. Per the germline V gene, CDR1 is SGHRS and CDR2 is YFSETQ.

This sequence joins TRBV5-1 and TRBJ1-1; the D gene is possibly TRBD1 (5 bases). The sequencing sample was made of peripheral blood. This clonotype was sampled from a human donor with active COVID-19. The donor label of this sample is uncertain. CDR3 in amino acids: CATKGTGNTEAFF. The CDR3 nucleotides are TGCGCCACCAAGGGAACAGGAAACACTGAAGCTTTCTTT.